Listed here are 18 T cell receptor beta chains from one sample, sequenced in a study of T cell responses to AZD1222 COVID-19 vaccine. Some clones are missing from TCRdb's copy, which holds only in-frame ones; the method was immunoSEQ multiplex PCR. The repertoire consists of tens of thousands of clones, with about 84% occurring once and the leading ten covering 8% to 10%. This specimen consisted of peripheral blood, obtained on day 0 of AZD1222 vaccination. These TCRs come from an adult in good health.

This rearrangement joins TRBV10-3 to TRBJ2-7; TRBD2 matches at 10 bases. Losses at the gene ends were 3 bases for V and 0 bases for J; bases not matched to a gene: 8. This CDR3 contains 17 residues. CDR1 and CDR2 from the germline V gene are ENHRY and SYGVKD. The CDR3, as DNA: TGTGCCATCAGTGAAGCCGGACTAGCGGAAAACTCCTACGAGCAGTACTTC. Its translation is CAISEAGLAENSYEQYF.

The gene calls are TRBV4-1 and TRBJ2-3; 13 bases map to TRBD2. The CDR3 spans 20 residues. Germline values: CDR1 MGHRA, CDR2 YSYEKL. The J segment lost 3 bases and the V segment lost 3 bases, leaving 15 bases of the junction unmatched. This CDR3 is CASSHPKGTSGRARTDTQYF. CDR3 DNA: TGCGCCAGCAGCCATCCTAAGGGAACTAGCGGGAGGGCCAGGACAGATACGCAGTATTTT.

This clone was recorded only once. The V gene is TRBV28, the J gene TRBJ1-4; TRBD1 is a possible D gene (5 bases). Germline lookup yields CDR1 MDHEN and CDR2 SYDVKM. V gave up 6 bases and J gave up 8 bases, with 25 bases separating them. The CDR3 consists of 17 residues. The CDR3 coding sequence is TGTGCCAGCAGCCCGGACCTAACCCTGGGGGTTATGGAAAAACTGTTTTTT. It encodes CASSPDLTLGVMEKLFF.

CDR3 sequence (DNA): TGCGCCAGCAGCCATAGGGACTGGATGAACACCGGGGAGCTGTTTTTT. Translating gives CASSHRDWMNTGELFF. V is TRBV4-3 and J is TRBJ2-2; a possible D gene is TRBD2 (6 bases). Between the trimmed V and J ends, which lost 3 bases and 1 base, there was a span of 12 bases. Germline V lookup: CDR1 LGHNA, CDR2 YSLEER. This CDR3 has 16 residues.

The chain is built from TRBV30 and TRBJ2-2, with D hard to call. Trimming removed 3 bases from V and 2 bases from J, with 13 bases in between. The CDR3 is 15 amino acids. Germline CDR1 reads GTSNPN; CDR2 reads SVGIG (reference sequence). DNA of the CDR3: TGTGCCTGGAGCCCCCTATGGCCTAACACCGGGGAGCTGTTTTTT. Protein sequence: CAWSPLWPNTGELFF.

CDR3 bases: TGCAGTGCTAGTATACCACTTCACTCCTACGAGCAGTACTTC. Its translation is CSASIPLHSYEQYF. The chain uses TRBV20-1 and TRBJ2-7; D not certain. This CDR3 is 14 amino acids long. Germline CDR1 is DFQATT and CDR2 is SNEGSKA (reference sequence). V dropped 3 bases and J dropped 0 bases, with 12 bases sitting between them.

CDR3 amino acids: CASSLEGTEAFF. CDR3 coding DNA: TGTGCCAGCAGCCTAGAGGGAACTGAAGCTTTCTTT. The chain uses TRBV3-1 (or the pseudogene TRBV3-2) and TRBJ1-1; D gene uncertain. Germline CDR1 and CDR2: LGHDT and YNNKEL (reference sequence). This CDR3 is built from 12 residues. V lost 4 bases and J 5 bases, leaving 8 bases between the germline ends.

The chain combines TRBV18 with TRBJ2-7; TRBD2 matches 13 bases. Germline trimming cut 3 bases from V and 5 bases from J; bases unmatched to any gene: 10. The germline gives CDR1 KGHSH, CDR2 LQKENI. CDR3 size: 17 residues. The chain's CDR3 is CASSPRVGTSGNNEQYF. CDR3 nucleotide sequence: TGTGCCAGCTCACCCCGCGTGGGGACTAGCGGGAATAACGAGCAGTACTTC.

The chain is built from TRBV4-1 and TRBJ2-1, with D perhaps matching TRBD1 (5 bases). The CDR3 is 17 residues long. Looked up from germline, CDR1 is MGHRA and CDR2 is YSYEKL. The V end was cut by 2 bases, the J end by 0 bases, with 14 bases between. CDR3 amino acids: CASSQPGSRGSYNEQFF. The CDR3 coding sequence is TGCGCCAGCAGCCAACCCGGATCTAGGGGCTCCTACAATGAGCAGTTCTTC.

This chain connects TRBV6-5 to TRBJ1-5, with D unclear. From germline, CDR1 is MNHEY and CDR2 SVGAGI. The CDR3 is 13 amino acids. V lost 5 bases, J lost 4 bases, and 9 bases lay in between. CDR3 sequence reads: CASSPRSNQPQHF. CDR3 in DNA: TGTGCCAGCAGTCCACGCTCGAATCAGCCCCAGCATTTT.

J is TRBJ2-1 and V is TRBV5-1, with 8 bases that match TRBD1. The CDR3 covers 16 residues. The trim removed 4 bases at V and 6 bases at J, leaving 12 bases unmatched. Germline CDR1 reads SGHRS; CDR2 reads YFSETQ. The CDR3 DNA follows: TGCGCCAGCAGCCCCATTGCGCAGGGGGCGTTCAATGAGCAGTTCTTC. As protein: CASSPIAQGAFNEQFF.

The V call is TRBV24-1, the J call TRBJ1-2; 8 nucleotides match TRBD1. The CDR3 runs 16 residues. Trimming at V came to 5 bases and at J to 7 bases, leaving 14 bases not matched to a gene. Germline CDR1 KGHDR, CDR2 SFDVKD. CDR3 loop: CATSAISDRVGFGYTF. The CDR3 nucleotides are TGTGCCACCAGTGCCATCTCGGACAGGGTGGGGTTTGGCTACACCTTC.

The V call is TRBV18, the J call TRBJ2-7, with 8 bases identical to TRBD1. Germline assignment: CDR1 KGHSH and CDR2 LQKENI. The CDR3 is 18 amino acids. The junction had 18 bases not matched to a gene; V was cut back by 6 bases and J by 2 bases. CDR3 nucleotides: TGTGCCAGCTCCCAGTCCGGGACAGGAATTATCGGAGCCTACGAGCAGTACTTC. This translates into CASSQSGTGIIGAYEQYF.

The V gene is TRBV2, the J gene TRBJ2-1; tentative D call: TRBD2 (6 bases). Trimming shortened V by 6 bases and J by 10 bases, and 25 bases separated the two germline ends. This CDR3 contains 16 residues. Per germline, CDR1 SNHLY and CDR2 FYNNEI. The CDR3 loop is CASRGRDWLATPEQFF. Here the CDR3 DNA reads TGTGCCAGCAGGGGCCGGGACTGGCTAGCGACCCCCGAGCAGTTCTTC.

The count of this clone is one. The rearrangement uses TRBV5-5 and TRBJ1-2; weak D call: TRBD1 (6 bases). Germline CDR1 and CDR2: SGHKS and YYEKEE (reference sequence). The V end was cut by 0 bases, the J end by 8 bases, with 11 bases between. The CDR3 consists of 13 residues. CDR3 sequence: CASSLDRVIGYTF. The CDR3 nucleotides read TGTGCCAGCAGCTTGGACAGGGTGATCGGCTACACCTTC.

This chain connects TRBV6-1 to TRBJ2-1, with D uncertain. V was pared by 6 bases and J by 2 bases, with 11 bases between. Germline V gives CDR1 MNHNS, CDR2 SASEGT. The CDR3 extends over 14 amino acids. Here the CDR3 DNA reads TGTGCCAGCAGATTGGCGACTGCCTACAATGAGCAGTTCTTC. Its translation is CASRLATAYNEQFF.

This clone was observed a single time. The chain is built from TRBV3-1 (or the pseudogene TRBV3-2) and TRBJ2-3; weak D call: TRBD2 (6 bases). Germline V gene lookup returns CDR1 LGHDT and CDR2 YNNKEL (reference sequence). V was trimmed by 0 bases and J by 0 bases, leaving 13 bases between them. The CDR3 sequence is 17 residues long. The CDR3: CASSQEGGGPSTDTQYF. The DNA for the CDR3 is TGTGCCAGCAGCCAAGAAGGTGGAGGGCCCAGCACAGATACGCAGTATTTT.

The chain has TRBV9 and TRBJ2-7, with 10 bases aligning to TRBD1. Per the germline V gene, CDR1 is SGDLS and CDR2 is YYNGEE. V lost 1 base, J lost 1 base, and 11 bases stayed unmatched. The CDR3 consists of 18 residues. This chain's CDR3 is CASSVLGTGDQLSYEQYF. In DNA, the CDR3 is TGTGCCAGCAGCGTACTTGGGACAGGGGACCAACTTTCCTACGAGCAGTACTTC.